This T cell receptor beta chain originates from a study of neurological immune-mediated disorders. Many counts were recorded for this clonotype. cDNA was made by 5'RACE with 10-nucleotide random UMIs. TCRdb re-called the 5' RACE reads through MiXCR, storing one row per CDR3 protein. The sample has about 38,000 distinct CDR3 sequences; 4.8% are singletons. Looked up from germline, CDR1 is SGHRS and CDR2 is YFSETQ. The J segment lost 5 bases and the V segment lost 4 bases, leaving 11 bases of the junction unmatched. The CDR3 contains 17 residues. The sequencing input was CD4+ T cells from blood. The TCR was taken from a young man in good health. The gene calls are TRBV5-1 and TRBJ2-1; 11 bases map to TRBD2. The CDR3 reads CASSPKTSGDPDNEQFF. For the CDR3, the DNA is TGCGCCAGCAGCCCCAAGACTAGCGGGGATCCGGACAATGAGCAGTTCTTC.